This is a list of T cell receptor beta chains from one sample in a study of T cell responses to AZD1222 COVID-19 vaccine. Profiled with immunoSEQ multiplex PCR; TCRdb holds only in-frame clones, not every one. The table includes roughly 77,000 clones, about nine tenths detected once. This specimen consisted of peripheral blood, obtained 28 days after the second AZD1222 dose. These receptor sequences come from an adult who received the AZD1222 COVID-19 vaccine. Each CDR3 is given without its conserved first and last residue. A D gene is named only where the DNA matches it firmly.

CDR3 length,V gene,D gene,J gene,CDR3 protein
13,TRBV6-5,NA,TRBJ2-2,ASSYGDSNTGELF
14,TRBV24-1,NA,TRBJ2-2,ATSDGTARGTGELF
14,TRBV11-3,NA,TRBJ2-7,ASSYGPTGHSYEQY
9,TRBV20-1,NA,TRBJ1-1,SAGRNTEAF
13,TRBV5-1,NA,TRBJ2-2,ASSLLAGDTGELF
13,TRBV5-1,NA,TRBJ2-3,ASSLGRGGTDTQY
14,TRBV4-1,NA,TRBJ1-2,ASSQIGQPINYGYT
10,TRBV7-3,NA,TRBJ2-1,ASSLIPGEQF
9,TRBV12-3/TRBV12-4,NA,TRBJ1-2,ASSDIYGYT
12,TRBV5-6,TRBD1,TRBJ1-1,ASSSGQLSTEAF
13,TRBV30,NA,TRBJ1-2,AWSVPIQGPGGYT
13,TRBV2,NA,TRBJ1-5,ASSVSRGANQPQH
15,TRBV10-3,TRBD2,TRBJ2-2,AVHGTSGALRTGELF
13,TRBV6-5,TRBD2,TRBJ2-3,ASSLQAGGLDTQY
15,TRBV3-1/TRBV3-2,NA,TRBJ1-6,ASSHYSWTFGNSPLH
11,TRBV6-5,NA,TRBJ1-4,ASSSPGNEKLF
13,TRBV5-1,NA,TRBJ2-2,ASGTGTANTGELF
11,TRBV3-1/TRBV3-2,NA,TRBJ1-1,ASSQGRAPEAF
12,TRBV5-4,TRBD1,TRBJ2-5,ASSGSRDRGYQY
12,TRBV7-3,TRBD2,TRBJ2-3,ASSLSGGTDTQY
12,TRBV7-3,NA,TRBJ2-2,ASSLQGSTGELF
13,TRBV5-4,NA,TRBJ1-5,ASSIQGRGNQPQH
13,TRBV6-1,NA,TRBJ2-1,ASSEGAASLDEQF
14,TRBV5-1,TRBD1,TRBJ2-1,ASSSHRTGSYNEQF
8,TRBV29-1,NA,TRBJ1-1,SVLTGEAF
12,TRBV3-1/TRBV3-2,NA,TRBJ2-4,ASSQRGALNIQY
12,TRBV5-1,TRBD1,TRBJ1-2,ASSVTGSDYGYT
15,TRBV7-9,NA,TRBJ1-3,ASSPLQGGTSGGTIY
10,TRBV29-1,NA,TRBJ1-1,SAAEAGAEAF
10,TRBV2,NA,TRBJ2-2,ASSVEHGELF
11,TRBV30,NA,TRBJ2-5,AWSGGAVETQY
12,TRBV7-2,NA,TRBJ2-1,ASSPRYVLNEQF
12,TRBV2,NA,TRBJ2-3,ASSDLVAGVTQY
15,TRBV4-1,TRBD2,TRBJ2-1,ASSQGGGRKVYNEQF
14,TRBV5-4,NA,TRBJ1-3,ASSIGGATSGNTIY
11,TRBV7-2,TRBD1,TRBJ1-5,ASSSGQGIPQH
12,TRBV5-1,NA,TRBJ1-2,ASSPGNAGVGYT
12,TRBV7-8,NA,TRBJ2-2,ASSPRRGSGELF
11,TRBV30,NA,TRBJ1-3,AWSADSGNTIY
11,TRBV10-3,NA,TRBJ1-1,AISTTANTEAF
11,TRBV12-3/TRBV12-4,NA,TRBJ1-3,ASRTQTTNTIY
12,TRBV24-1,NA,TRBJ2-1,ATSDLSGYNEQF
11,TRBV12-5,TRBD1,TRBJ1-2,ASQGGRWYGYT
15,TRBV24-1,TRBD1,TRBJ2-3,ATSSDRADFSTDTQY
12,TRBV5-1,TRBD1,TRBJ1-2,ASSLGDRAYGYT
14,TRBV5-1,NA,TRBJ1-1,ASSFSGEMWNTEAF
13,TRBV5-1,TRBD2,TRBJ2-3,ASTLLAGGPDTQY
13,TRBV14,NA,TRBJ1-3,ASSPPGISGNTIY
17,TRBV5-1,NA,TRBJ1-6,ASSLRDGTTISYNSPLH
14,TRBV27,NA,TRBJ1-5,ASSSAGALSNQPQH
14,TRBV11-3,TRBD1,TRBJ2-7,ASSLDRQGAKYEQY
13,TRBV19,TRBD1,TRBJ1-5,ASFETGNSNQPQH
11,TRBV2,NA,TRBJ2-1,ASEEGSYNEQF
17,TRBV20-1,TRBD1,TRBJ1-3,SASNTQTGGILYGNTIY
13,TRBV6-1,NA,TRBJ1-5,ASSERVKGNQPQH